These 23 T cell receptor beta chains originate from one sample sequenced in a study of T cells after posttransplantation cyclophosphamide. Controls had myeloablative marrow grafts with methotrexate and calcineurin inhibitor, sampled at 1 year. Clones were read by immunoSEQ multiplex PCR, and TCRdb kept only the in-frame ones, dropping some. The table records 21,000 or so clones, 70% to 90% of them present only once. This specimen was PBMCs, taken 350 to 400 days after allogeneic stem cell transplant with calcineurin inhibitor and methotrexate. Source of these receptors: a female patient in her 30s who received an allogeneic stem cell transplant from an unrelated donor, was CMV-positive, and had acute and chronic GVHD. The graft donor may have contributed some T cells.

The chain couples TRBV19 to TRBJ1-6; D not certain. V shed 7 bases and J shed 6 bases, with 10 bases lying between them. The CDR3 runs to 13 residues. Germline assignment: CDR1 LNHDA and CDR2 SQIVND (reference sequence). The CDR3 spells CASMGQSNSPLHF. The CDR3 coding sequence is TGTGCCAGTATGGGCCAGAGTAATTCACCCCTCCACTTT.

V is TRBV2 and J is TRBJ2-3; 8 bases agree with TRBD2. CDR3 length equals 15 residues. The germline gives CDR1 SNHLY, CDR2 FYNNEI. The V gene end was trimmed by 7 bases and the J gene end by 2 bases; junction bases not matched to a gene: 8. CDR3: CASMNTGGTTDTQYF. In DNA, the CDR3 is TGTGCCAGCATGAACACGGGGGGGACCACAGATACGCAGTATTTT.

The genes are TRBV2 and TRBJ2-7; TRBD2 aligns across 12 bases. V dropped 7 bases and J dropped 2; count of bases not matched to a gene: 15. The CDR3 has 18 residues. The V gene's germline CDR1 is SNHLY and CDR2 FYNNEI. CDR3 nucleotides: TGTGCCAGCAAAGGCGGGAGGACTAGCGGGATAGGTGCCTACGAGCAGTACTTC. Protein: CASKGGRTSGIGAYEQYF.

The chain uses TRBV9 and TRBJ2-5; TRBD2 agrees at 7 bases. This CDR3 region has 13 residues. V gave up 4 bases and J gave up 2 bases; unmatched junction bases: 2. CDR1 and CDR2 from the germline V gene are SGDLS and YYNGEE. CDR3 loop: CASSRDYQETQYF. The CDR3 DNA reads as TGTGCCAGCAGCAGGGACTATCAAGAGACCCAGTACTTC.

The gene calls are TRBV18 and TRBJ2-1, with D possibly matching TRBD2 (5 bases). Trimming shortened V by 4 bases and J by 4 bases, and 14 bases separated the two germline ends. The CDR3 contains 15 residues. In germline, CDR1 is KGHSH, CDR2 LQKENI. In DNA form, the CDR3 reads TGTGCCAGCTCACGCTTGAGGGCGGAATACAATGAGCAGTTCTTC. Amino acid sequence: CASSRLRAEYNEQFF.

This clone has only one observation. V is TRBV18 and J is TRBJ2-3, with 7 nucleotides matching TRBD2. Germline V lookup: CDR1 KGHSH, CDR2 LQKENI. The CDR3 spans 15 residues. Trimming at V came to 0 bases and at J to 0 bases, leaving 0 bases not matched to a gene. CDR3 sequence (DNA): TGTGCCAGCTCACCACCCGGGAGGAGCACAGATACGCAGTATTTT. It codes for CASSPPGRSTDTQYF. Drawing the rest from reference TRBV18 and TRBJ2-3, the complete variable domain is NAGVMQNPRHLVRRRGQEARLRCSPMKGHSHVYWYRQLPEEGLKFMVYLQKENIIDESGMPKERFSAEFPKEGPSILRIQQVVRGDSAAYFCASSPPGRSTDTQYFGPGTRLTVL.

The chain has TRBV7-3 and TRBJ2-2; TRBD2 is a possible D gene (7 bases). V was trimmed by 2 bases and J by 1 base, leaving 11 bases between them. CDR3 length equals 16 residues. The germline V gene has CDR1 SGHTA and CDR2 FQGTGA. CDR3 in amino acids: CASSLLGGVNTGELFF. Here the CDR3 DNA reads TGTGCCAGCAGCTTATTAGGGGGGGTGAACACCGGGGAGCTGTTTTTT.

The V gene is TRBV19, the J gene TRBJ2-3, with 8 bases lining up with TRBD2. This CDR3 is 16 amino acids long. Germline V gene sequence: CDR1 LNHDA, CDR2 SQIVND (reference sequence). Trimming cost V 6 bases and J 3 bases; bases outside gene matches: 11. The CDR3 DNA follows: TGTGCCAGTAGGTACTCACTAGCGGCGGGTACAGATACGCAGTATTTT. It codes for CASRYSLAAGTDTQYF.

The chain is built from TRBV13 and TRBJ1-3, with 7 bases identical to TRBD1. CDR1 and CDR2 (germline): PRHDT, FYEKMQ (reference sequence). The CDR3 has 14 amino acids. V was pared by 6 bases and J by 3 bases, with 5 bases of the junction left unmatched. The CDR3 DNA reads TGTGCCAGCAGGGACAGGTCGGGTGGAAACACCATATATTTT. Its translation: CASRDRSGGNTIYF.

In nucleotides, the CDR3 is TGTGCCAGCAGCTTACATGATGAGCAGTTCTTC. Encoded protein: CASSLHDEQFF. The V and J genes are TRBV7-6 and TRBJ2-1; D ambiguous. The CDR3 is made up of 11 amino acids. Germline V CDR1 and CDR2: SGHVS, FNYEAQ. The V end lost 2 bases, the J end lost 8 bases, and 4 bases lay between the germline ends.

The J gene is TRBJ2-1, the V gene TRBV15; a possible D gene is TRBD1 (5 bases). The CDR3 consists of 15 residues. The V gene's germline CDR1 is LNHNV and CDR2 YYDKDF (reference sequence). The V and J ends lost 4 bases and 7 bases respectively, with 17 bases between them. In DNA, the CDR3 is TGTGCCACCAGCACCTTTGGGGCTATGCCTAATGAGCAGTTCTTC. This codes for CATSTFGAMPNEQFF.

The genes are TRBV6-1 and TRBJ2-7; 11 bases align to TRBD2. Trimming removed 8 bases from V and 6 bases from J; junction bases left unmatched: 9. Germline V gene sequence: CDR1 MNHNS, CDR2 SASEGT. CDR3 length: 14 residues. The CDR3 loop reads CASALTSGTGEQYF. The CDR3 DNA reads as TGTGCCAGCGCCCTGACTAGCGGGACTGGCGAGCAGTACTTC.

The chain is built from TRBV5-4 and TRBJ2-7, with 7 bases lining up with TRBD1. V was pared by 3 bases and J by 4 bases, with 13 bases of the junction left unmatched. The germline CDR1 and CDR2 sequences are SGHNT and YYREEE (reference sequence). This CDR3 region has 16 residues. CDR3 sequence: CASSSGPDRLTYEQYF. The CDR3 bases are TGTGCCAGCAGCTCGGGACCGGACAGGCTAACTTACGAGCAGTACTTC. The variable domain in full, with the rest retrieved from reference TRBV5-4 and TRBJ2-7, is ETGVTQSPTHLIKTRGQQVTLRCSSQSGHNTVSWYQQALGQGPQFIFQYYREEENGRGNFPPRFSGLQFPNYSSELNVNALELDDSALYLCASSSGPDRLTYEQYFGPGTRLTVT.

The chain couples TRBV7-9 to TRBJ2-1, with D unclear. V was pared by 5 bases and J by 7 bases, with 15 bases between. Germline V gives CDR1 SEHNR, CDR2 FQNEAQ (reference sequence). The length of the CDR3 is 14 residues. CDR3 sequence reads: CASSHGGPGNEQFF. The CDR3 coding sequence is TGTGCCAGCAGCCATGGCGGTCCCGGGAATGAGCAGTTCTTC.

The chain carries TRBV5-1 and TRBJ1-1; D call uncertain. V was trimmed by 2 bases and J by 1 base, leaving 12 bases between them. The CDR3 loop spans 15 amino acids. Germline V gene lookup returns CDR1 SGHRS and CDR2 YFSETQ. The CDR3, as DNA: TGCGCCAGCAGCTTAGGTGGAGCGGGGAACACTGAAGCTTTCTTT. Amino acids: CASSLGGAGNTEAFF.

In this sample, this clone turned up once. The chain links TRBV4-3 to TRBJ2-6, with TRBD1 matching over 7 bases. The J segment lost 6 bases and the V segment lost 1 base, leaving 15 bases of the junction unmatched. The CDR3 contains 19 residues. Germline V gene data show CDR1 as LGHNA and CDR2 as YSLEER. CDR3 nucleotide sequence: TGCGCCAGCAGCCAAGCGTTATGGGACAGCATCTCGGAGGCCAACGTCCTGACTTTC. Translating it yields CASSQALWDSISEANVLTF.

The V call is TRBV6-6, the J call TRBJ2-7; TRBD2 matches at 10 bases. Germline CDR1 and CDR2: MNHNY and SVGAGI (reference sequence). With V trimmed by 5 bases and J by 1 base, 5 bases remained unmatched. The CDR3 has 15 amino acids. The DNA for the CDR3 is TGTGCCAGCAGTGTCAAAGCGGGAGGGTCCTACGAGCAGTACTTC. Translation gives CASSVKAGGSYEQYF.

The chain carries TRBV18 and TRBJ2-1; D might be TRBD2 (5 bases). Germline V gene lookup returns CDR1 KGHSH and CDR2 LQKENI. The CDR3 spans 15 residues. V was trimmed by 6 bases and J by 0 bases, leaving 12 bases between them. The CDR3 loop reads CASSPDSSSYNEQFF. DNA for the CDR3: TGTGCCAGCTCGCCGGACTCGAGCTCCTACAATGAGCAGTTCTTC.

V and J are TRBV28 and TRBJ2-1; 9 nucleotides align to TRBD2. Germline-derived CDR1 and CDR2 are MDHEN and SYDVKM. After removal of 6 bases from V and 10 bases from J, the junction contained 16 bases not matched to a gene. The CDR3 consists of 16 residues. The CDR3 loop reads CASSPPGSGSWGEQFF. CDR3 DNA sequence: TGTGCCAGCAGCCCTCCGGGTAGCGGGAGTTGGGGAGAGCAGTTCTTC.

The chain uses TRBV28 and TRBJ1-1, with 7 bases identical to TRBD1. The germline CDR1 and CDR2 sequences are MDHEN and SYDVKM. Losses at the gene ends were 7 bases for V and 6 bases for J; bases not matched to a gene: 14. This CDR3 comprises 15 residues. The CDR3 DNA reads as TGTGCCAGCAACAGGGGTCTGATCTCTTTCTCTGAAGCTTTCTTT. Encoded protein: CASNRGLISFSEAFF.

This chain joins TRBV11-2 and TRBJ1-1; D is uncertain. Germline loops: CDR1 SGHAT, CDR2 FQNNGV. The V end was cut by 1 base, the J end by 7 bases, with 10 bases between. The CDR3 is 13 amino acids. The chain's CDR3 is CASSLGYSIEAFF. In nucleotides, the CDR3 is TGTGCCAGCAGCTTAGGCTATAGTATTGAAGCTTTCTTT. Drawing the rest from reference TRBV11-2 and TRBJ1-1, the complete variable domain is EAGVAQSPRYKIIEKRQSVAFWCNPISGHATLYWYQQILGQGPKLLIQFQNNGVVDDSQLPKDRFSAERLKGVDSTLKIQPAKLEDSAVYLCASSLGYSIEAFFGQGTRLTVV.

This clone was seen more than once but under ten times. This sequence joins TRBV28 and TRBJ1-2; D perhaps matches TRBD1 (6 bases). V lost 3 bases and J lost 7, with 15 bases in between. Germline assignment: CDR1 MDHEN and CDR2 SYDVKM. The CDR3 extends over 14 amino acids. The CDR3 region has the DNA TGTGCCAGCAGTTTCTCGGCCAGGGGTTTTGGCTACACCTTC. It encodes CASSFSARGFGYTF.

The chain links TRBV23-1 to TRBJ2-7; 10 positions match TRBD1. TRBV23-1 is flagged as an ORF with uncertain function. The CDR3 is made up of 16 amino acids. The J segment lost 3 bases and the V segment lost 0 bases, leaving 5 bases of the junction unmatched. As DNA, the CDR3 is TGCGCCAGCAGTCAATCGGGGACAGGGGTGGACTACGAGCAGTACTTC. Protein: CASSQSGTGVDYEQYF.